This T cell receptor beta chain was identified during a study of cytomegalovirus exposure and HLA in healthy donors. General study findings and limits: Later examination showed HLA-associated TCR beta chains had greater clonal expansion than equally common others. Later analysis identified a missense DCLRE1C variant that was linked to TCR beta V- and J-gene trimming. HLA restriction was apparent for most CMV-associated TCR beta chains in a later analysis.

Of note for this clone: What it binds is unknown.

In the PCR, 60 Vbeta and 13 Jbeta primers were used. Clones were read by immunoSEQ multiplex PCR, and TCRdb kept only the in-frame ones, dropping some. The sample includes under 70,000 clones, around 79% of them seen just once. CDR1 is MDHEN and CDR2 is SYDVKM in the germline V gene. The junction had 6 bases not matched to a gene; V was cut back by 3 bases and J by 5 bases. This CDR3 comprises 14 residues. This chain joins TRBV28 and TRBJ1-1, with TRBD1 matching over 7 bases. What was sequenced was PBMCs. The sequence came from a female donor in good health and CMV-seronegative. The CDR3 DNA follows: TGTGCCAGCAGTTTCCACAGGGGAAATACTGAAGCTTTCTTT. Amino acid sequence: CASSFHRGNTEAFF. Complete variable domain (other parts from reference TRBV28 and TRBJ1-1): DVKVTQSSRYLVKRTGEKVFLECVQDMDHENMFWYRQDPGLGLRLIYFSYDVKMKEKGDIPEGYSVSREKKERFSLILESASTNQTSMYLCASSFHRGNTEAFFGQGTRLTVV.